This T cell receptor (beta chain) comes out of a study of cytomegalovirus exposure and HLA in healthy donors. General study points: It was confirmed in vitro that three of the CMV-associated chains were specific for CMV antigens.

Concerning this clone: The antigen remains unidentified.

This CDR3 is 11 amino acids long. CDR1 and CDR2 (germline): SGHDT, YYEEEE. Trimming removed 3 bases from V and 12 bases from J, with 10 bases in between. PCR primers comprised 60 Vbeta and 13 Jbeta primers. Clones were read by immunoSEQ multiplex PCR, and TCRdb kept only the in-frame ones, dropping some. The sample has over 150,000 clones; roughly three quarters are singletons. This TCR was sampled from a woman aged 45 to 65 in good health and CMV-seropositive. The rearrangement joins TRBV5-6 to TRBJ2-1; tentatively, D is TRBD1 (6 bases). The sequencing sample was made of PBMCs. CDR3 loop: CASSSRGGQFF. In nucleotides, the CDR3 is TGTGCCAGCAGCTCTCGAGGGGGGCAGTTCTTC.